One sample yielded the 14 T cell receptor beta chains listed below, sequenced in a study of T cell changes during pregnancy in multiple sclerosis. Measured with immunoSEQ multiplex PCR; TCRdb has only the in-frame clones, and not every one. The sample holds tens of thousands of clones; just over 90% are singletons and the top ten take 1.4%. The sequencing here drew on peripheral blood, taken in the third trimester of pregnancy. The receptors shown here come from a female donor with multiple sclerosis, enrolled in a pregnancy study.

The V and J genes are TRBV7-9 and TRBJ2-3; D not resolved. Germline CDR1 reads SEHNR; CDR2 reads FQNEAQ (reference sequence). CDR3 length equals 15 residues. The V and J ends lost 3 bases and 1 base respectively, with 11 bases between them. The CDR3 DNA is TGTGCCAGCAGCTTCCCAGGATCCGGCACAGATACGCAGTATTTT. Residues: CASSFPGSGTDTQYF.

The chain carries TRBV2 and TRBJ1-2; 11 nucleotides agree with TRBD1. Germline V lookup: CDR1 SNHLY, CDR2 FYNNEI. After removal of 7 bases from V and 4 bases from J, the junction contained 5 bases not matched to a gene. CDR3 size: 14 residues. The CDR3 DNA sequence: TGTGCCAGCACCGAAGGGACAGGGGGCTATGGCTACACCTTC. It encodes CASTEGTGGYGYTF.

The J gene is TRBJ1-1, the V gene TRBV7-9; a weak D match, TRBD1 (5 bases). The CDR3 runs 13 residues. Germline CDR1 reads SEHNR; CDR2 reads FQNEAQ (reference sequence). V lost 3 bases and J lost 8, with 13 bases in between. The CDR3 nucleotides read TGTGCCAGCAGCTTGTTGGACATATCCGAAGCTTTCTTT. Translation: CASSLLDISEAFF. The whole variable domain, filled in from reference TRBV7-9 and TRBJ1-1, reads DTGVSQNPRHKITKRGQNVTFRCDPISEHNRLYWYRQTLGQGPEFLTYFQNEAQLEKSRLLSDRFSAERPKGSFSTLEIQRTEQGDSAMYLCASSLLDISEAFFGQGTRLTVV.

This chain connects TRBV6-5 to TRBJ2-1; D possibly corresponds to TRBD2 (7 bases). Germline-derived CDR1 and CDR2 are MNHEY and SVGAGI. V was shortened by 6 bases and J by 4 bases, with 16 bases between the two germline ends. The CDR3 spans 15 residues. Here the CDR3 reads CASSGGGGSYNEQFF. Here the CDR3 DNA reads TGTGCCAGCAGCGGAGGGGGGGGTAGTTACAATGAGCAGTTCTTC.

The chain employs TRBV6-4 and TRBJ2-5; possible D gene TRBD2, 5 bases. Per germline, CDR1 MRHNA and CDR2 SNTAGT. This CDR3 has 14 residues. Trimming removed 2 bases from V and 2 bases from J, with 9 bases in between. CDR3 loop: CASSDQLVQETQYF. For the CDR3, the DNA is TGTGCCAGCAGTGACCAACTAGTACAAGAGACCCAGTACTTC.

The gene calls are TRBV28 and TRBJ1-2; tentatively, D is TRBD1 (5 bases). Germline CDR1 reads MDHEN; CDR2 reads SYDVKM. V dropped 5 bases and J dropped 4 bases, with 14 bases sitting between them. The CDR3 consists of 14 residues. The CDR3: CASSVPTGSYGYTF. In nucleotides, the CDR3 is TGTGCCAGCAGTGTCCCAACAGGTAGCTATGGCTACACCTTC.

The chain uses TRBV30 and TRBJ1-3; tentatively, D is TRBD1 (5 bases). V lost 2 bases and J 2 bases, leaving 10 bases between the germline ends. Per germline, CDR1 GTSNPN and CDR2 SVGIG (reference sequence). The CDR3 covers 14 residues. CDR3 bases: TGTGCCTGGAGTAAGGGGTTCGCTGGAAACACCATATATTTT. This translates into CAWSKGFAGNTIYF.

This chain links TRBV2 with TRBJ1-2; possible D gene TRBD1, 5 bases. This CDR3 is 13 amino acids long. Trimming removed 1 base from V and 4 bases from J, with 7 bases in between. From germline, CDR1 is SNHLY and CDR2 FYNNEI. This CDR3 is CASSEGQLYGYTF. CDR3 nucleotides: TGTGCCAGCAGTGAAGGACAGCTCTATGGCTACACCTTC.

The rearrangement joins TRBV7-6 to TRBJ2-7; 7 bases match TRBD1. Germline CDR1 and CDR2: SGHVS and FNYEAQ. This CDR3 contains 15 residues. V lost 5 bases, J lost 5 bases, and 12 bases stayed unmatched. The CDR3 DNA is TGTGCCAGCAGCCTCCTCGACAGGGCCGGGGACGAGCAGTACTTC. Its translation is CASSLLDRAGDEQYF.

Concerning this clone itself: A junction end diverges from the germline sequence, so it may reflect a read error. The J gene is TRBJ2-7, the V gene TRBV2, with 8 positions matching TRBD1. Germline V CDR1 and CDR2: SNHLY, FYNNEI. CDR3 length: 16 amino acids. The CDR3 coding sequence is TGTGCCAGCTGTGATCCAATAGGGACAGGAGGCTACGAGCAGTACTTC. As protein: CASCDPIGTGGYEQYF. The entire variable domain, with the rest obtained from reference TRBV2 and TRBJ2-7, is as follows: EPEVTQTPSHQVTQMGQEVILRCVPISNHLYFYWYRQILGQKVEFLVSFYNNEISEKSEIFDDQFSVERPDGSNFTLKIRSTKLEDSAMYFCASCDPIGTGGYEQYFGPGTRLTVT.

The V and J genes are TRBV27 and TRBJ1-2, with a weak D call TRBD1 (6 bases). Looked up from germline, CDR1 is MNHEY and CDR2 is SMNVEV (reference sequence). V was cut by 3 bases and J by 8 bases, with 13 bases left in between. This CDR3 has 13 residues. CDR3 amino acids: CASSFGQGMGYTF. CDR3 in DNA: TGTGCCAGCAGTTTCGGCCAGGGGATGGGCTACACCTTC.

This clone was recorded only once. The chain uses TRBV4-2 and TRBJ1-1; D is undetermined. The germline V gene has CDR1 LGHNA and CDR2 YNFKEQ. V dropped 0 bases and J dropped 5 bases, with 13 bases sitting between them. The CDR3 contains 15 residues. CDR3 protein: CASSQDLSQRTEAFF. The CDR3 DNA reads as TGTGCCAGCAGCCAAGATCTCTCGCAGAGGACTGAAGCTTTCTTT.

The chain uses TRBV15 and TRBJ1-3; D ambiguous. The CDR3 loop spans 12 amino acids. Looked up from germline, CDR1 is LNHNV and CDR2 is YYDKDF (reference sequence). Trimming removed 6 bases from V and 3 bases from J, with 6 bases in between. The CDR3 sequence is CATSIFGNTIYF. The CDR3 DNA is TGTGCCACCAGTATTTTTGGAAACACCATATATTTT.

The rearrangement links TRBV27 to TRBJ1-4; D unresolved. The CDR3 extends over 14 amino acids. V gave up 3 bases and J gave up 5 bases, with 10 bases separating them. Germline V gene data show CDR1 as MNHEY and CDR2 as SMNVEV (reference sequence). CDR3 nucleotide sequence: TGTGCCAGCAGTTTCACCGCGGCCAATGAAAAACTGTTTTTT. Protein: CASSFTAANEKLFF.